The source of this T cell receptor beta chain is a study of radiotherapy plus CTLA-4 blockade in lung cancer. As regards this clone: No antigen is known for it.

Here immunoSEQ multiplex PCR was the method, and the copy in TCRdb shows in-frame clones only, minus some. In the table there are fewer than 90,000 clones, over 80% of which are singletons. General study results and limits: In blood, TCR clones derived from the tumor expanded after radiotherapy plus ipilimumab. Together with interferon-beta, which increased in serum after radiation, early dynamic changes in blood T cell clones were reportedly the best predictors of response.

From germline, CDR1 is LNHDA and CDR2 SQIVND (reference sequence). This CDR3 contains 14 residues. The ends were cut back, 3 bases at V and 10 bases at J, with 13 bases in the middle. The rearrangement uses TRBV19 and TRBJ1-6; weak D call: TRBD1 (6 bases). The TCR comes from a human donor with non-small cell lung cancer who had stable disease on radiotherapy plus ipilimumab. Here the sequenced sample was peripheral blood, taken from a patient treated with radiotherapy plus ipilimumab. CDR3 region: CASSMAQGPSPLHF. The DNA of the CDR3 is TGTGCCAGTAGTATGGCACAGGGACCCTCACCCCTCCACTTT.